Shown below are 12 T cell receptor beta chains from a single sample sequenced in a study of blood T cell repertoires in COVID-19. The repertoire was sequenced with immunoSEQ multiplex PCR; TCRdb's copy has only in-frame clones and lacks some. The table includes 37,000 or so clones, approximately 90% detected once. Material: peripheral blood. The receptors stem from a man aged 55 to 70 with active COVID-19.

The chain links TRBV6-5 to TRBJ2-7; TRBD1 aligns across 7 bases. The CDR3 length is 14 residues. Germline V gene data show CDR1 as MNHEY and CDR2 as SVGAGI. V trimming: 2 bases; J trimming: 2 bases; junction bases outside the gene matches: 3. CDR3 residues: CASSYGQGAYEQYF. The CDR3, as DNA: TGTGCCAGCAGTTACGGGCAGGGGGCCTACGAGCAGTACTTC.

A few counts support this clone. This chain joins TRBV27 and TRBJ2-7; TRBD2 agrees at 8 bases. Trimming removed 5 bases from V and 4 bases from J; junction bases left unmatched: 4. CDR3 length: 13 amino acids. Germline-derived CDR1 and CDR2 are MNHEY and SMNVEV (reference sequence). This CDR3 reads CASSPTSEYEQYF. The CDR3 DNA follows: TGTGCCAGCAGTCCGACTAGCGAGTACGAGCAGTACTTC.

Here the CDR3 DNA reads TGTGCCAGCAGCTTTAGACTAGCGGGAGGGCCCTACAATGAGCAGTTCTTC. Residues: CASSFRLAGGPYNEQFF. The genes are TRBV7-9 and TRBJ2-1; 14 positions agree with TRBD2. The germline CDR1 and CDR2 sequences are SEHNR and FQNEAQ (reference sequence). Trimming cost V 3 bases and J 2 bases; bases outside gene matches: 3. The CDR3 loop spans 17 amino acids.

The V and J genes are TRBV5-1 and TRBJ1-3; TRBD1 agrees at 8 bases. Unmatched junction bases numbered 5, after V lost 4 bases and J lost 8 bases. This CDR3 comprises 13 residues. Germline CDR1 SGHRS, CDR2 YFSETQ. The CDR3 spells CASSRTGIDTIYF. The CDR3 DNA reads TGCGCCAGCAGCCGGACAGGGATAGACACCATATATTTT.

The chain uses TRBV11-1 and TRBJ2-1; 7 bases are shared with TRBD2. The CDR3 is 15 amino acids. J was trimmed by 7 bases and V by 1 base; bases with no gene match: 7. The germline V gene encodes CDR1 SGHAT and CDR2 FQDESV (reference sequence). The CDR3 is CASSLGEWEGNEQFF. The CDR3 DNA sequence: TGTGCCAGCAGCTTAGGTGAATGGGAGGGGAATGAGCAGTTCTTC.

The chain is built from TRBV15 and TRBJ2-7; 8 bases are shared with TRBD1. With V trimmed by 3 bases and J by 5 bases, 6 bases remained unmatched. This CDR3 is 14 amino acids long. CDR1 LNHNV and CDR2 YYDKDF come from the germline V gene (reference sequence). The CDR3 is CATSSRQGFHEQYF. DNA of the CDR3: TGTGCCACCAGCAGCCGACAGGGGTTCCACGAGCAGTACTTC.

The J gene is TRBJ2-3, the V gene TRBV10-3, with 11 bases that match TRBD2. Germline V gene sequence: CDR1 ENHRY, CDR2 SYGVKD. V lost 0 bases and J lost 4; bases outside the gene matches: 6. The CDR3 is made up of 17 amino acids. CDR3 bases: TGTGCCATCAGTGAGTCTAGCGGGAGGGCCTTCCCAGATACGCAGTATTTT. Encoded protein: CAISESSGRAFPDTQYF.

The chain combines TRBV6-6 with TRBJ2-7, with TRBD2 matching over 8 bases. J lost 0 bases, V lost 0 bases, and 4 bases had no gene match. This CDR3 contains 16 residues. In germline, CDR1 is MNHNY, CDR2 SVGAGI (reference sequence). CDR3 residues: CASSYSSGDPSYEQYF. The CDR3 coding sequence is TGTGCCAGCAGTTACTCTAGCGGGGACCCCTCCTACGAGCAGTACTTC.

This clone turned up a few times. The chain recombines TRBV7-9 with TRBJ1-2, with TRBD1 matching over 9 bases. The trim removed 4 bases at V and 4 bases at J, leaving 4 bases unmatched. Germline V lookup: CDR1 SEHNR, CDR2 FQNEAQ (reference sequence). The CDR3 length is 14 residues. The CDR3: CASSSETGGYGYTF. CDR3 sequence (DNA): TGTGCCAGCAGCTCCGAGACAGGGGGCTATGGCTACACCTTC.

The V and J genes are TRBV27 and TRBJ2-7, with 7 nucleotides matching TRBD2. After removal of 4 bases from V and 3 bases from J, the junction contained 12 bases not matched to a gene. Germline V CDR1 and CDR2: MNHEY, SMNVEV (reference sequence). The CDR3 sequence is 16 residues long. Written as DNA, the CDR3 is TGTGCCAGCAGTTCCGTGGCGGGGGTAGGGATCTACGAGCAGTACTTC. It encodes CASSSVAGVGIYEQYF.

V is TRBV19 and J is TRBJ1-5; 8 bases are shared with TRBD1. The CDR3 is 19 residues long. Germline assignment: CDR1 LNHDA and CDR2 SQIVND (reference sequence). V was pared by 0 bases and J by 0 bases, with 10 bases of the junction left unmatched. CDR3 sequence reads: CASSIDGQGAFNSNQPQHF. CDR3 coding DNA: TGTGCCAGTAGTATAGATGGGCAGGGGGCCTTCAATAGCAATCAGCCCCAGCATTTT.

In DNA, the CDR3 is TGTGCCAGCAGCTCCCAAGGGGCCTCTAACTATGGCTACACCTTC. Its protein is CASSSQGASNYGYTF. The V call is TRBV7-8, the J call TRBJ1-2; D may be TRBD1 (5 bases). Germline values: CDR1 SGHVS, CDR2 FQNEAQ. The CDR3 contains 15 residues. V lost 4 bases and J 0 bases, leaving 12 bases between the germline ends.